This TCR beta chain was obtained from a study of T cell responses to AZD1222 COVID-19 vaccine. Regarding the study as a whole: At baseline, just a handful of AZD1222 recipients tested seropositive. Within unmutated variant regions lay the reported targets of nearly half of spike-specific TCRs. Two AZD1222 doses significantly raised spike-specific TCR breadth and depth over controls.

To note about this clone: Its specificity is not known.

The CDR3 is 15 amino acids. Per the germline V gene, CDR1 is KGHSH and CDR2 is LQKENI. Trimming shortened V by 6 bases and J by 1 base, and 14 bases separated the two germline ends. Repertoires were generated with immunoSEQ multiplex PCR, while TCRdb's copy carries only in-frame clones and drops some. The sample has 95,000 to 150,000 clones; approximately 85% are singletons. The chain employs TRBV18 and TRBJ2-3, with D possibly TRBD2 on 5 matching bases. The sequencing used peripheral blood, collected 28 days after the second AZD1222 dose. The sequence derives from an adult who received the AZD1222 COVID-19 vaccine. In DNA form, the CDR3 reads TGTGCCAGCTCGCACCGGAGCGGCGGCACAGATACGCAGTATTTT. Its translation is CASSHRSGGTDTQYF.